This T cell receptor beta chain was sequenced for a study of blood T cell repertoires in COVID-19. The method was immunoSEQ multiplex PCR; TCRdb's version includes in-frame clones alone and lacks a portion of them. The sample holds some 320,000 clones, 90% seen once. Assignment of participants to cohorts was predicated upon participant-reported clinical history. Sequences were obtained from PBMCs or T cells enriched from blood (not recorded which). The clonotype originates from a man in his 60s who had recovered from COVID-19.

Here the CDR3 DNA reads TGCAGCGTTCAGGGGGCGCAGGGACAGCCCCAGCATTTT. This codes for CSVQGAQGQPQHF. The rearrangement links TRBV29-1 to TRBJ1-5; 8 bases align to TRBD1. This CDR3 is 13 amino acids long. In germline, CDR1 is SQVTM, CDR2 ANQGSEA. Unmatched junction bases numbered 7, after V lost 5 bases and J lost 7 bases.